Following are 10 T cell receptor beta chains from one sample sequenced in a study of T-cell reconstitution after alpha-beta-depleted transplantation in children (dated by TCRdb to 2015 to 2016). The library relied on PCR. Sequencing was carried out with an Illumina HiSeq 2500. Molecular barcoding was employed in the preparation of TCR libraries, with unique molecular identifiers being used to normalize TCRbeta repertoire quantification. The public reads were reanalyzed by TCRdb: fastp trimming at Q25, MiXCR alignment, in-frame beta chains only. All rows with the same CDR3 protein become a single entry with the most common DNA and genes. For this sample there are about 610,000 distinct CDR3 sequences; 10% appear just once. The leading ten clones occupy approximately 4.1% of the sample. The input for sequencing was PBMCs from the stem cell graft donor, taken from the stem cell graft. These receptor sequences come from a human donor who donated a stem cell graft to a child with acute myeloid leukemia.

V is TRBV11-2 and J is TRBJ1-4; the D gene is possibly TRBD1 (6 bases). The germline V and J ends were trimmed by 5 bases and 4 bases, with 14 bases remaining between them. Germline V gives CDR1 SGHAT, CDR2 FQNNGV. The CDR3 runs to 15 residues. This CDR3 reads CASSPTGLDNEKLFF. For the CDR3, the DNA is TGTGCCAGCAGCCCGACAGGCCTAGATAATGAAAAACTGTTTTTT.

Of note for this clonotype: The CDR3 does not close with the conserved phenylalanine or tryptophan, likely indicating a read error. The V gene is TRBV5-1, the J gene TRBJ1-3; D unclear. The germline V and J ends were trimmed by 2 bases and 3 bases, with 18 bases remaining between them. The CDR3 loop spans 17 amino acids. Germline V gene sequence: CDR1 SGHRS, CDR2 YFSETQ. The CDR3 DNA reads as TGCGCCAGCAGCTTACAACCCGCTTCAGAGATTGGAAACACCATATATTTG. Protein: CASSLQPASEIGNTIYL.

This clonotype has just a few counts. The chain is built from TRBV5-1 and TRBJ2-1; unclear D gene. The CDR3 runs to 13 residues. V dropped 3 bases and J dropped 5 bases, with 9 bases sitting between them. Germline CDR1 SGHRS, CDR2 YFSETQ. CDR3 nucleotides: TGCGCCAGCAGCTCTAATGCAAACAATGAGCAGTTCTTC. It is translated as CASSSNANNEQFF. Full variable domain (outside the CDR3, taken from reference TRBV5-1 and TRBJ2-1): KAGVTQTPRYLIKTRGQQVTLSCSPISGHRSVSWYQQTPGQGLQFLFEYFSETQRNKGNFPGRFSGRQFSNSRSEMNVSTLELGDSALYLCASSSNANNEQFFGPGTRLTVL.

The V gene is TRBV20-1, the J gene TRBJ1-2, with D possibly being TRBD1 (6 bases). The V end was cut by 6 bases, the J end by 8 bases, with 19 bases between. The CDR3 has 13 residues. Germline values: CDR1 DFQATT, CDR2 SNEGSKA (reference sequence). CDR3 in amino acids: CSAPAVRGAGYTF. The CDR3 DNA reads TGCAGTGCCCCTGCAGTCAGGGGCGCCGGCTACACCTTC.

This clonotype was seen just once. The chain employs TRBV6-2 or TRBV6-3 and TRBJ2-3; no clear D. The CDR3 totals 14 residues. CDR1 and CDR2 from the germline V gene are MNHEY and SVGEGT. V was shortened by 5 bases and J by 4 bases, with 13 bases between the two germline ends. The CDR3: CASSKEIAADTQYF. The DNA for the CDR3 is TGTGCCAGCAGTAAGGAGATAGCCGCAGATACGCAGTATTTT.

This clonotype was seen at least ten times. The chain has TRBV15 and TRBJ1-2; TRBD1 might be the D (5 bases). V lost 1 base and J lost 4, with 10 bases in between. The germline CDR1 and CDR2 sequences are LNHNV and YYDKDF (reference sequence). The CDR3 spans 14 residues. The DNA for the CDR3 is TGTGCCACCAGCAGAGGAGACAGCATCTATGGCTACACCTTC. Its translation is CATSRGDSIYGYTF.

This clonotype was seen at least ten times. This chain uses TRBV4-3 with TRBJ1-6, with D tentatively TRBD1 (5 bases). The CDR3 is 18 residues long. Germline V lookup: CDR1 LGHNA, CDR2 YSLEER. V lost 0 bases to trimming and J lost 0 bases, with 12 bases between them. The CDR3 DNA reads TGCGCCAGCAGCCAAGATCCGAAGGGGAGCTCCTATAATTCACCCCTCCACTTT. Its protein product is CASSQDPKGSSYNSPLHF.

This clonotype was counted many times. V is TRBV6-5 and J is TRBJ1-1, with D maybe TRBD1 (5 bases). The CDR3 length is 13 residues. V was trimmed by 7 bases and J by 1 base, leaving 10 bases between them. Per the germline V gene, CDR1 is MNHEY and CDR2 is SVGAGI. DNA for the CDR3: TGTGCCAGCAAGACTCAGGGGAACACTGAAGCTTTCTTT. Protein product: CASKTQGNTEAFF.

This clonotype was counted between two and nine times. This chain links TRBV15 with TRBJ2-6; a possible D gene is TRBD2 (5 bases). CDR1 is LNHNV and CDR2 is YYDKDF in the germline V gene (reference sequence). The CDR3 runs to 16 residues. Trimming left V 0 bases short and J 0 bases short, with 6 bases between. CDR3 amino acids: CATSRDLASGANVLTF. CDR3 nucleotide sequence: TGTGCCACCAGCAGAGATCTAGCCTCTGGGGCCAACGTCCTGACTTTC.

This clonotype was seen repeatedly, ten times or more. The chain joins TRBV20-1 to TRBJ1-3; D not certain. This CDR3 contains 13 residues. Germline assignment: CDR1 DFQATT and CDR2 SNEGSKA (reference sequence). Trimming took off 1 base at V and 1 base at J, with 5 bases between the two ends. CDR3 sequence (DNA): TGCAGTGCTAGAGGGGCTTCTGGAAACACCATATATTTT. Encoded protein: CSARGASGNTIYF.